These T cell receptor beta chains were read from a single sample in a study of human T cells and chemical hapten exposure. TCRdb called the RACE reads again in MiXCR, with one record for every CDR3 protein. The table includes 60,000 to 65,000 distinct CDR3 sequences, about 10% detected once. The starting material was whole blood, obtained in connection with sensitization to the hapten diphenylcyclopropenone (DPC). The receptors were gathered from a woman in her thirties with alopecia areata. Some clones in this sample may be carry-over from other donors' samples. The CDR3 runs from the conserved cysteine through the conserved F or W. The D gene is left open where the match is weak. Clone size, where shown, is once, few, many, or a class for clones that have expanded.

abundance	v_gene	j_gene	d_gene	CDR3aa	CDR3nt
few	TRBV6-6	TRBJ2-5	-	CASGPSQETQYF	TGTGCCAGCGGACCCAGCCAAGAGACCCAGTACTTC
many	TRBV7-2	TRBJ2-7	TRBD2	CASSARELTEQYF	TGTGCCAGCAGCGCGCGGGAGCTAACCGAGCAGTACTTC
many	TRBV6-1	TRBJ2-6	-	CASSEKGGGSGANVLTF	TGTGCCAGCAGTGAAAAAGGAGGGGGATCTGGGGCCAACGTCCTGACTTTC
-	TRBV7-2	TRBJ2-1	-	CASSLVAYNEQFF	TGTGCCAGCAGCTTAGTTGCATACAATGAGCAGTTCTTC
-	TRBV18	TRBJ2-7	TRBD1	CASRDRGRSHEQYF	TGTGCCAGCAGAGACAGGGGGCGCTCCCACGAGCAGTACTTC
many	TRBV6-6	TRBJ2-5	TRBD2	CASSYSGGKETQYF	TGTGCCAGCAGTTACTCGGGAGGGAAAGAGACCCAGTACTTC
few	TRBV7-2	TRBJ2-1	-	CASSPGSGHEQFF	TGTGCCAGCAGCCCAGGTTCTGGTCATGAGCAGTTCTTC
-	TRBV10-3	TRBJ2-7	-	CATTLRANHEQYF	TGTGCCACCACTTTACGGGCCAATCACGAGCAGTACTTC
-	TRBV6-2/TRBV6-3	TRBJ2-4	-	CASSSFQVAKNIQYF	TGTGCCAGCAGTTCGTTCCAGGTAGCCAAAAACATTCAGTACTTC
many	TRBV6-5	TRBJ1-2	-	CASSYSAAMGSGYTF	TGTGCCAGCAGTTACTCGGCGGCGATGGGATCAGGCTACACCTTC
many	TRBV5-1	TRBJ2-7	-	CASSLEGISEQYF	TGCGCCAGCAGCTTGGAAGGGATCTCCGAGCAGTACTTC
few	TRBV14	TRBJ2-7	-	CASSRLQAYAQYF	TGTGCCAGCAGCCGGCTGCAAGCCTACGCGCAGTACTTC
-	TRBV5-4	TRBJ2-1	-	CASSLSSPRAANEQFF	TGTGCCAGCAGCTTGTCAAGCCCCAGGGCAGCCAATGAGCAGTTCTTC
many	TRBV6-5	TRBJ1-1	-	CASSYGTVNPEAFF	TGTGCCAGCAGTTACGGGACGGTGAACCCTGAAGCTTTCTTT
-	TRBV6-1	TRBJ2-1	-	CASSELRSRESSYNEQFF	TGTGCCAGCAGTGAACTCCGGTCGAGGGAGAGCTCCTACAATGAGCAGTTCTTC
few	TRBV4-3	TRBJ1-5	-	CASSQDLGGTQPQHF	TGCGCCAGCAGCCAAGATCTAGGAGGGACTCAGCCCCAGCATTTT
many	TRBV5-1	TRBJ2-2	-	CASSSDPSNTGELFF	TGCGCCAGCAGTTCCGACCCATCGAACACCGGGGAGCTGTTTTTT
many	TRBV7-9	TRBJ2-2	TRBD1	CASSRDREGTGELFF	TGTGCCAGCAGCCGGGACAGGGAGGGCACCGGGGAGCTGTTTTTT
-	TRBV29-1	TRBJ2-5	-	CSVEIQRQETQYF	TGCAGCGTTGAAATACAGCGCCAAGAGACCCAGTACTTC
many	TRBV4-2	TRBJ2-5	TRBD2	CASSQGLAGAKETQYF	TGTGCCAGCAGCCAGGGACTAGCGGGGGCCAAAGAGACCCAGTACTTC
many	TRBV27	TRBJ2-1	-	CASSFGPQDNEQFF	TGTGCCAGCAGTTTCGGCCCACAGGACAATGAGCAGTTCTTC
few	TRBV7-9	TRBJ2-5	-	CASSLARQSETQYF	TGTGCCAGCAGCTTAGCCCGACAGTCAGAGACCCAGTACTTC
many	TRBV7-9	TRBJ2-3	TRBD1	CASSSGTGPGDTQYF	TGTGCCAGCAGCTCCGGGACAGGGCCCGGAGATACGCAGTATTTT
few	TRBV12-3/TRBV12-4	TRBJ1-5	-	CASSLSSSNQPQHF	TGTGCCAGCAGTTTGAGTAGTAGCAATCAGCCCCAGCATTTT
once	TRBV28	TRBJ1-6	TRBD1	CASSHRGRGLDSPLHF	TGTGCCAGCAGTCACAGGGGGCGCGGGTTGGATTCACCCCTCCACTTT
many	TRBV5-1	TRBJ2-5	-	CASSLNPGGPETQYF	TGCGCCAGCAGCTTGAACCCAGGGGGGCCAGAGACCCAGTACTTC
many	TRBV25-1	TRBJ2-7	-	CASSRLLGDEQYF	TGTGCCAGCAGTCGACTACTGGGTGACGAGCAGTACTTC
many	TRBV5-4	TRBJ1-1	-	CASRRPDGDEAFF	TGTGCCAGCAGAAGACCCGACGGCGATGAAGCTTTCTTT
many	TRBV7-8	TRBJ2-2	-	CASSLAGELFF	TGTGCCAGCAGCTTAGCCGGGGAGCTGTTTTTT
few	TRBV28	TRBJ2-3	-	CASSPTGLNADTQYF	TGTGCCAGCAGCCCCACAGGGCTCAACGCGGATACGCAGTATTTT